One and the same sample provided the 32 T cell receptor beta chains below, sequenced in a study of cytomegalovirus exposure and HLA in healthy donors. PCR primers comprised 60 Vbeta and 13 Jbeta primers. Data came from immunoSEQ multiplex PCR; TCRdb stores just in-frame clones and leaves some out. The repertoire holds about 150,000 clones, with approximately 81% as singletons. Material: PBMCs. These receptors all come from a woman in her late teens or twenties in good health and CMV-seronegative.

This sequence joins TRBV4-1 and TRBJ2-7, with 8 positions matching TRBD2. The CDR3 consists of 14 residues. From germline, CDR1 is MGHRA and CDR2 YSYEKL. Germline trimming cut 2 bases from V and 3 bases from J; bases unmatched to any gene: 3. The DNA for the CDR3 is TGCGCCAGCAGCCAATTAGCGGGGTTCTACGAGCAGTACTTC. The encoded protein is CASSQLAGFYEQYF.

The chain employs TRBV27 and TRBJ1-6, with D hard to call. This CDR3 is 14 amino acids long. V lost 5 bases and J 4 bases, leaving 9 bases between the germline ends. The germline gives CDR1 MNHEY, CDR2 SMNVEV (reference sequence). CDR3 sequence reads: CASSIRGYNSPLHF. The CDR3 DNA follows: TGTGCCAGCAGTATCCGGGGTTATAATTCACCCCTCCACTTT.

The chain recombines TRBV7-2 with TRBJ2-7, with 9 bases lining up with TRBD1. Germline lookup yields CDR1 SGHTA and CDR2 FQGNSA. This CDR3 contains 15 residues. With 2 bases clipped from V and 1 base from J, the junction kept 3 bases outside the gene matches. CDR3 sequence reads: CASSLPGTGSYEQYF. Here the CDR3 DNA reads TGTGCCAGCAGCTTACCCGGGACAGGGTCCTACGAGCAGTACTTC. Based on the CDR3 plus reference TRBV7-2 and TRBJ2-7, the full variable domain is GAGVSQSPSNKVTEKGKDVELRCDPISGHTALYWYRQSLGQGLEFLIYFQGNSAPDKSGLPSDRFSAERTGGSVSTLTIQRTQQEDSAVYLCASSLPGTGSYEQYFGPGTRLTVT.

The rearrangement joins TRBV5-1 to TRBJ2-7; 11 bases line up with TRBD2. The CDR3 consists of 15 residues. CDR1 is SGHRS and CDR2 is YFSETQ in the germline V gene. Germline trimming cut 2 bases from V and 7 bases from J; bases unmatched to any gene: 8. Written as DNA, the CDR3 is TGCGCCAGCAGCTTTAGCGGGAGGGCCGGGGGAGAGCAGTACTTC. It is translated as CASSFSGRAGGEQYF.

V usage is TRBV28 and J usage is TRBJ1-2, with D maybe TRBD1 (6 bases). The ends were cut back, 4 bases at V and 4 bases at J, with 10 bases in the middle. From germline, CDR1 is MDHEN and CDR2 SYDVKM. This CDR3 comprises 13 residues. The DNA for the CDR3 is TGTGCCAGCAGTTCCGGACAGACCTATGGCTACACCTTC. This gives the protein CASSSGQTYGYTF.

The chain recombines TRBV13 with TRBJ1-2; 7 positions match TRBD1. V was pared by 3 bases and J by 8 bases, with 9 bases of the junction left unmatched. This CDR3 has 14 residues. Germline CDR1 is PRHDT and CDR2 is FYEKMQ (reference sequence). CDR3 region: CASSFGTAKRGYTF. CDR3 DNA sequence: TGTGCCAGCAGCTTCGGGACAGCGAAGCGGGGCTACACCTTC.

The chain combines TRBV5-1 with TRBJ2-7, with 7 bases aligning to TRBD1. J lost 0 bases, V lost 7 bases, and 4 bases had no gene match. The CDR3 runs to 13 residues. CDR1 and CDR2 (germline): SGHRS, YFSETQ. CDR3 residues: CASGQDPSYEQYF. CDR3 sequence (DNA): TGCGCCAGCGGACAGGACCCCTCCTACGAGCAGTACTTC.

The V call is TRBV18, the J call TRBJ2-7; D uncertain. This CDR3 is built from 13 residues. The ends were cut back, 5 bases at V and 0 bases at J, with 8 bases in the middle. Germline V lookup: CDR1 KGHSH, CDR2 LQKENI. The CDR3 DNA reads as TGTGCCAGCTCAGCGAGTATCTCCTACGAGCAGTACTTC. Protein: CASSASISYEQYF. The whole variable domain, remainder taken from reference TRBV18 and TRBJ2-7, is NAGVMQNPRHLVRRRGQEARLRCSPMKGHSHVYWYRQLPEEGLKFMVYLQKENIIDESGMPKERFSAEFPKEGPSILRIQQVVRGDSAAYFCASSASISYEQYFGPGTRLTVT.

This clone has more than one count but fewer than ten. The chain has TRBV19 and TRBJ1-5; D unclear. CDR1 and CDR2 (germline): LNHDA, SQIVND (reference sequence). The CDR3 covers 15 residues. V lost 5 bases, J lost 7 bases, and 18 bases lay in between. The CDR3 DNA reads as TGTGCCAGTAGTTCCCTGAGGGTGTCGTTACAGCCCCAGCATTTT. It specifies CASSSLRVSLQPQHF.

The chain carries TRBV2 and TRBJ1-5, with a possible D match to TRBD1 (6 bases). The CDR3 totals 15 residues. V lost 6 bases and J 0 bases, leaving 12 bases between the germline ends. Germline V gene lookup returns CDR1 SNHLY and CDR2 FYNNEI. The CDR3 protein is CASSADRHSNQPQHF. CDR3 coding DNA: TGTGCCAGCAGCGCGGACAGACATAGCAATCAGCCCCAGCATTTT. The complete variable domain, with remaining parts taken from reference TRBV2 and TRBJ1-5, reads EPEVTQTPSHQVTQMGQEVILRCVPISNHLYFYWYRQILGQKVEFLVSFYNNEISEKSEIFDDQFSVERPDGSNFTLKIRSTKLEDSAMYFCASSADRHSNQPQHFGDGTRLSIL.

The chain carries TRBV19 and TRBJ1-2, with 7 bases matching TRBD1. This CDR3 is built from 12 residues. Germline trimming cut 9 bases from V and 3 bases from J; bases unmatched to any gene: 4. The germline CDR1 and CDR2 sequences are LNHDA and SQIVND (reference sequence). The chain's CDR3 is CASLTGHYGYTF. CDR3 DNA sequence: TGTGCCAGCTTGACAGGGCACTATGGCTACACCTTC. Supplemented by reference TRBV19 and TRBJ1-2, the full variable domain reads DGGITQSPKYLFRKEGQNVTLSCEQNLNHDAMYWYRQDPGQGLRLIYYSQIVNDFQKGDIAEGYSVSREKKESFPLTVTSAQKNPTAFYLCASLTGHYGYTFGSGTRLTVV.

The V call is TRBV2, the J call TRBJ2-6; 12 bases agree with TRBD2. Germline assignment: CDR1 SNHLY and CDR2 FYNNEI. V lost 7 bases to trimming and J lost 2 bases; unmatched junction nucleotides: 3. The length of the CDR3 is 16 residues. DNA for the CDR3: TGTGCCAGCATCAGACTAGCGGGAGCTGGGGCCAACGTCCTGACTTTC. Amino acids: CASIRLAGAGANVLTF.

The rearrangement uses TRBV30 and TRBJ1-5; D is uncertain. Germline CDR1 is GTSNPN and CDR2 is SVGIG (reference sequence). Trimming removed 1 base from V and 0 bases from J, with 7 bases in between. The CDR3 runs 14 residues. For the CDR3, the DNA is TGTGCCTGGAGTGGGCAGTATAGCAATCAGCCCCAGCATTTT. It specifies CAWSGQYSNQPQHF.

This clone was counted a single time. The chain is built from TRBV16 and TRBJ1-5; no firm D call. The CDR3 loop spans 13 amino acids. The germline CDR1 and CDR2 sequences are KGHSY and FQNENV. Trimming took off 0 bases at V and 7 bases at J, with 7 bases between the two ends. CDR3 residues: CASSQSREQPQHF. The CDR3 nucleotides are TGTGCCAGCAGCCAATCTCGGGAGCAGCCCCAGCATTTT.

This clone was counted once. The rearrangement uses TRBV5-4 and TRBJ2-1, with 8 bases matching TRBD2. V lost 7 bases and J lost 5; bases outside the gene matches: 8. CDR1 and CDR2 from the germline V gene are SGHNT and YYREEE (reference sequence). The CDR3 covers 14 residues. CDR3: CASGRGTSHNEQFF. For the CDR3, the DNA is TGTGCCAGCGGCCGCGGGACTAGTCACAATGAGCAGTTCTTC.

The chain joins TRBV19 to TRBJ1-2, with 11 bases identical to TRBD1. CDR3 length equals 13 residues. After removal of 5 bases from V and 11 bases from J, the junction contained 7 bases not matched to a gene. Germline CDR1 LNHDA, CDR2 SQIVND (reference sequence). In DNA form, the CDR3 reads TGTGCCAGTAGTCCATGGACAGGGGGCGTTTACACCTTC. It specifies CASSPWTGGVYTF.

The rearrangement uses TRBV18 and TRBJ2-2; 9 positions match TRBD1. CDR3 length: 15 residues. The V segment lost 2 bases and the J segment 7 bases; nucleotides outside the gene matches: 5. Germline V lookup: CDR1 KGHSH, CDR2 LQKENI. The CDR3: CASSPSGTGLGELFF. In DNA, the CDR3 is TGTGCCAGCTCACCATCCGGGACAGGGCTCGGGGAGCTGTTTTTT.

This clone was seen just once. The rearrangement links TRBV28 to TRBJ2-7; 8 bases are shared with TRBD1. The CDR3 is made up of 13 amino acids. Per germline, CDR1 MDHEN and CDR2 SYDVKM. V lost 4 bases and J lost 13; bases outside the gene matches: 12. The CDR3 nucleotides are TGTGCCAGCAGTTCCCAACAGGGGGTGGGGATCTACTTC. Its translation is CASSSQQGVGIYF.

This chain connects TRBV28 to TRBJ1-3; D is perhaps TRBD1 (6 bases). The CDR3 extends over 16 amino acids. Trimming stripped 7 bases from V and 2 bases from J, with 18 bases between. The germline V gene encodes CDR1 MDHEN and CDR2 SYDVKM. CDR3 nucleotides: TGTGCCAGCATCCCCTCGCCCGCAGGGGCTGGAAACACCATATATTTT. Residues: CASIPSPAGAGNTIYF. Supplemented by reference TRBV28 and TRBJ1-3, the full variable domain reads DVKVTQSSRYLVKRTGEKVFLECVQDMDHENMFWYRQDPGLGLRLIYFSYDVKMKEKGDIPEGYSVSREKKERFSLILESASTNQTSMYLCASIPSPAGAGNTIYFGEGSWLTVV.

V is TRBV27 and J is TRBJ2-1; D unclear. Germline CDR1 MNHEY, CDR2 SMNVEV (reference sequence). Trimming took off 0 bases at V and 4 bases at J, with 4 bases between the two ends. The CDR3 runs 13 residues. CDR3 sequence: CASSLSVYNEQFF. CDR3 DNA: TGTGCCAGCAGTTTATCCGTTTACAATGAGCAGTTCTTC.

This chain uses TRBV6-4 with TRBJ1-2, with 10 bases aligning to TRBD1. This CDR3 has 15 amino acids. V lost 6 bases to trimming and J lost 4 bases; unmatched junction nucleotides: 8. The germline V gene encodes CDR1 MRHNA and CDR2 SNTAGT. The CDR3 reads CASRAGTGAGYGYTF. The DNA of the CDR3 is TGTGCCAGCAGGGCCGGGACAGGGGCTGGCTATGGCTACACCTTC.

CDR3 coding DNA: TGTGCCAGCAGTCACCATGGGACAGGCAATCAGCCCCAGCATTTT. Protein sequence: CASSHHGTGNQPQHF. This sequence joins TRBV6-6 and TRBJ1-5; 7 nucleotides align to TRBD1. From germline, CDR1 is MNHNY and CDR2 SVGAGI (reference sequence). This CDR3 contains 15 residues. The J segment lost 2 bases and the V segment lost 5 bases, leaving 6 bases of the junction unmatched.

This rearrangement joins TRBV6-1 to TRBJ1-5; the match to TRBD1 covers 7 bases. The J segment lost 3 bases and the V segment lost 5 bases, leaving 4 bases of the junction unmatched. This CDR3 comprises 14 residues. CDR1 is MNHNS and CDR2 is SASEGT in the germline V gene. This CDR3 reads CASSSQGVNQPQHF. CDR3 DNA sequence: TGTGCCAGCAGTTCCCAGGGGGTCAATCAGCCCCAGCATTTT.

The gene calls are TRBV5-1 and TRBJ2-5; 10 bases agree with TRBD2. Germline V gene lookup returns CDR1 SGHRS and CDR2 YFSETQ. V lost 4 bases to trimming and J lost 0 bases; unmatched junction nucleotides: 6. CDR3 length: 16 residues. The CDR3 DNA reads as TGCGCCAGCAGCGTGAATAGCGGGGGGAACCAAGAGACCCAGTACTTC. Translating it yields CASSVNSGGNQETQYF.

The J gene is TRBJ2-1, the V gene TRBV4-2, with 7 bases matching TRBD2. CDR1 and CDR2 from the germline V gene are LGHNA and YNFKEQ. The J segment lost 0 bases and the V segment lost 6 bases, leaving 2 bases of the junction unmatched. This CDR3 has 14 amino acids. In DNA, the CDR3 is TGTGCCAGCAGGTTAGCGGGCTCCTACAATGAGCAGTTCTTC. It is translated as CASRLAGSYNEQFF.

A note on this clone: At the DNA level, this CDR3 is encoded by other sequences in the same sample as well. The V gene is TRBV28, the J gene TRBJ1-2, with 8 nucleotides matching TRBD1. Germline CDR1 and CDR2: MDHEN and SYDVKM. The CDR3 has 14 amino acids. The J segment lost 2 bases and the V segment lost 5 bases, leaving 4 bases of the junction unmatched. The CDR3: CASSPGQANYGYTF. CDR3 DNA: TGTGCCAGCAGTCCGGGACAGGCCAACTATGGCTACACCTTC.

The J gene is TRBJ2-5, the V gene TRBV7-9; 8 bases agree with TRBD1. V was clipped by 10 bases and J by 5 bases; unmatched bases: 6. The CDR3 length is 12 residues. In germline, CDR1 is SEHNR, CDR2 FQNEAQ (reference sequence). This CDR3 is CATQGAQETQYF. As DNA, the CDR3 is TGTGCCACCCAGGGGGCGCAGGAGACCCAGTACTTC. Complete variable domain (other parts from reference TRBV7-9 and TRBJ2-5): DTGVSQNPRHKITKRGQNVTFRCDPISEHNRLYWYRQTLGQGPEFLTYFQNEAQLEKSRLLSDRFSAERPKGSFSTLEIQRTEQGDSAMYLCATQGAQETQYFGPGTRLLVL.

The chain is built from TRBV7-2 and TRBJ2-5; 7 bases map to TRBD1. Germline V gives CDR1 SGHTA, CDR2 FQGNSA. V lost 6 bases, J lost 8 bases, and 9 bases stayed unmatched. This CDR3 region has 13 residues. The DNA for the CDR3 is TGTGCCAGCAGGACTGGACGACAGGGTACCCAGTACTTC. It is translated as CASRTGRQGTQYF.

The rearrangement uses TRBV5-6 and TRBJ1-6, with D possibly being TRBD1 (6 bases). This CDR3 is built from 17 residues. Germline-derived CDR1 and CDR2 are SGHDT and YYEEEE. The ends were cut back, 0 bases at V and 0 bases at J, with 10 bases in the middle. CDR3 region: CASSLVKGDSYNSPLHF. Written as DNA, the CDR3 is TGTGCCAGCAGCTTGGTGAAGGGGGACTCCTATAATTCACCCCTCCACTTT.

V is TRBV19 and J is TRBJ2-1; 8 bases fit TRBD1. Per germline, CDR1 LNHDA and CDR2 SQIVND (reference sequence). With V trimmed by 10 bases and J by 3 bases, 14 bases remained unmatched. The CDR3 runs 16 residues. CDR3 in DNA: TGTGCCACCTCTCAAATCGACAGGGGTGGCTACAATGAGCAGTTCTTC. This sequence encodes CATSQIDRGGYNEQFF.

V and J are TRBV5-4 and TRBJ2-3, with TRBD1 matching over 8 bases. Looked up from germline, CDR1 is SGHNT and CDR2 is YYREEE (reference sequence). The CDR3 extends over 16 amino acids. J gave up 3 bases and V 0 bases, and 6 bases lay outside the gene matches. The CDR3 DNA reads TGTGCCAGCAGCTTGGGGCAGGGGGCCGGGACAGATACGCAGTATTTT. Translated, it gives CASSLGQGAGTDTQYF.

The gene calls are TRBV2 and TRBJ2-7, with D possibly being TRBD1 (5 bases). The CDR3 has 16 amino acids. Trimming cost V 0 bases and J 9 bases, with 21 bases left between them. Germline V CDR1 and CDR2: SNHLY, FYNNEI. CDR3 sequence: CASSEALGAALGGQYF. The CDR3 DNA reads TGTGCCAGCAGTGAAGCGCTTGGGGCAGCCCTCGGTGGGCAGTACTTC. Complete variable domain (other parts from reference TRBV2 and TRBJ2-7): EPEVTQTPSHQVTQMGQEVILRCVPISNHLYFYWYRQILGQKVEFLVSFYNNEISEKSEIFDDQFSVERPDGSNFTLKIRSTKLEDSAMYFCASSEALGAALGGQYFGPGTRLTVT.